These 31 T cell receptor beta chains share one sample of origin, sequenced in a study of T cells in Graves' hyperthyroidism and ophthalmopathy. RNA transcripts provided the source from which TCR beta CDR3 regions were amplified. TCR CDR3 underwent first-round RT-PCR with the HTBI primer set. TCRdb redid the calling of the multiplex PCR reads with MiXCR, one entry per CDR3 protein. Among 360,000 or so distinct CDR3 sequences listed, about a fifth were seen once. Sequencing input: blood. The receptors derive from a woman between 18 and 30 years old with Graves' hyperthyroidism.

For this clonotype: Since a much larger clone is just one base distant, this may be a read error. This chain uses TRBV29-1 with TRBJ1-5; 8 nucleotides align to TRBD1. Germline V gene sequence: CDR1 SQVTM, CDR2 ANQGSEA. CDR3 size: 12 residues. CDR3 DNA sequence: TGCAGCGTTGTGGACAGGGACCAGCTCCAGCATTTT. Its protein is CSVVDRDQLQHF. Full variable domain (missing parts from reference TRBV29-1 and TRBJ1-5): SAVISQKPSRDICQRGTSLTIQCQVDSQVTMMFWYRQQPGQSLTLIATANQGSEATYESGFVIDKFPISRPNLTFSTLTVSNMSPEDSSIYLCSVVDRDQLQHFGDGTRLSIL.

This chain joins TRBV3-1 and TRBJ2-4; 8 bases are a match to TRBD1. The V gene's germline CDR1 is LGHDT and CDR2 YNNKEL (reference sequence). The CDR3 has 17 residues. Germline trimming cut 1 base from V and 1 base from J; bases unmatched to any gene: 6. CDR3 amino acids: CASSQGGRGHAKNIQYF. The CDR3 DNA is TGTGCCAGCAGCCAAGGGGGCAGGGGGCATGCCAAAAACATTCAGTACTTC.

This clonotype was picked up many times. This sequence joins TRBV28 and TRBJ2-7; 8 bases agree with TRBD1. The CDR3 covers 14 residues. The J segment lost 2 bases and the V segment lost 3 bases, leaving 3 bases of the junction unmatched. Per the germline V gene, CDR1 is MDHEN and CDR2 is SYDVKM. The CDR3 protein is CASSFRGPAYEQYF. DNA of the CDR3: TGTGCCAGCAGTTTCAGGGGGCCGGCCTACGAGCAGTACTTC.

This clonotype was observed at least ten times. V is TRBV7-2 and J is TRBJ2-5; 11 positions match TRBD1. The CDR3 consists of 15 residues. V shed 5 bases, J shed 7 bases, and the junction held 9 bases outside the gene matches. CDR1 is SGHTA, CDR2 FQGNSA, per germline. Here the CDR3 DNA reads TGTGCCAGCAGCCCAGAAACCGGGACAGGGGGGACCCAGTACTTC. This codes for CASSPETGTGGTQYF.

This clonotype was detected many times. The rearrangement uses TRBV29-1 and TRBJ1-5; D possibly corresponds to TRBD1 (5 bases). With 3 bases removed from V and 7 bases from J, the gap between germline ends came to 19 bases. Germline lookup yields CDR1 SQVTM and CDR2 ANQGSEA. The CDR3 length is 15 residues. Here the CDR3 reads CSVEFGGGGGQPQHF. The CDR3, as DNA: TGCAGCGTTGAGTTCGGGGGTGGGGGAGGCCAGCCCCAGCATTTT. The full variable domain, completed using reference TRBV29-1 and TRBJ1-5, is SAVISQKPSRDICQRGTSLTIQCQVDSQVTMMFWYRQQPGQSLTLIATANQGSEATYESGFVIDKFPISRPNLTFSTLTVSNMSPEDSSIYLCSVEFGGGGGQPQHFGDGTRLSIL.

Concerning this clonotype: Given a much more abundant clone one base away, this may be a read error. The chain joins TRBV20-1 to TRBJ1-2; tentative D call: TRBD1 (6 bases). Germline CDR1 DFQATT, CDR2 SNEGSKA (reference sequence). Between the trimmed V and J ends, which lost 3 bases and 4 bases, there was a span of 9 bases. CDR3 size: 12 residues. The CDR3 nucleotides are TGCAGTGCTAGCCAGGACAGCTATGGCTACACCTTC. This codes for CSASQDSYGYTF.

The CDR3, as DNA: TGTGCCAGCAGTTTATTCAGGGATAGCAATCAGCCCCAGCATTTT. Its protein is CASSLFRDSNQPQHF. The chain combines TRBV12-3 or TRBV12-4 with TRBJ1-5; possible D gene TRBD1, 5 bases. CDR3 size: 15 residues. Between the trimmed V and J ends, which lost 2 bases and 0 bases, there was a span of 8 bases.

This clonotype was detected only a few times. The chain is built from TRBV18 and TRBJ2-6; no clear D gene. The CDR3 has 16 amino acids. Trimming stripped 0 bases from V and 6 bases from J, with 12 bases between. Germline V gives CDR1 KGHSH, CDR2 LQKENI. The CDR3 reads CASSPPTLSEANVLTF. DNA for the CDR3: TGTGCCAGCTCACCACCTACGCTCTCGGAGGCCAACGTCCTGACTTTC.

This clonotype occurred many times. This sequence joins TRBV12-3 or TRBV12-4 and TRBJ2-5; TRBD1 agrees at 8 bases. This CDR3 is built from 13 residues. J lost 7 bases, V lost 7 bases, and 8 bases had no gene match. For the CDR3, the DNA is TGTGCCAGCACCCGGGACAGGAGGGGGACCCAGTACTTC. Protein: CASTRDRRGTQYF.

Only a few counts were recorded for this clonotype. Germline is not matched at one junction end, which may reflect a read error. J is TRBJ2-5 and V is TRBV11-3; a possible D gene is TRBD2 (5 bases). Germline V gives CDR1 SGHNT, CDR2 YENEEA. The CDR3 has 14 residues. CDR3 DNA sequence: TGTGCCAGCAGCTTAAGGGAGCTCCCAGAGACCCAGTGCTTC. Its translation: CASSLRELPETQCF.

This rearrangement joins TRBV12-3 or TRBV12-4 to TRBJ2-5, with 7 bases identical to TRBD1. This CDR3 region has 15 residues. V lost 5 bases and J lost 0; bases outside the gene matches: 6. CDR3 nucleotides: TGTGCCAGCAGTCTCGACAGGGCAAACCAAGAGACCCAGTACTTC. It codes for CASSLDRANQETQYF.

This chain links TRBV28 with TRBJ1-1; 8 bases fit TRBD1. The CDR3 is made up of 15 amino acids. CDR1 is MDHEN and CDR2 is SYDVKM in the germline V gene. V shed 6 bases, J shed 1 base, and the junction held 7 bases outside the gene matches. CDR3 protein: CASRGADRGNTEAFF. The CDR3 region has the DNA TGTGCCAGCAGGGGGGCAGACAGGGGGAACACTGAAGCTTTCTTT.

Ten or more counts support this clonotype. The chain joins TRBV12-3 or TRBV12-4 to TRBJ2-7; a possible D gene is TRBD1 (5 bases). Trimming removed 2 bases from V and 3 bases from J, with 17 bases in between. The CDR3 runs to 16 residues. This CDR3 is CASSLRSLGRDYEQYF. CDR3 in DNA: TGTGCCAGCAGTTTACGGAGTTTGGGCAGGGACTACGAGCAGTACTTC.

This clonotype was seen a handful of times. The chain is built from TRBV12-5 and TRBJ2-7; no definite D call. CDR3 length: 13 residues. V lost 4 bases, J lost 1 base, and 8 bases lay in between. Germline values: CDR1 LGHNT, CDR2 FRNRAP. The CDR3 sequence: CASGSDGSYEQYF. CDR3 in DNA: TGTGCTAGTGGTTCTGACGGATCCTACGAGCAGTACTTC.

The table lists this clonotype with many counts. This chain connects TRBV28 to TRBJ2-5; TRBD2 agrees at 9 bases. V lost 1 base to trimming and J lost 6 bases; unmatched junction nucleotides: 9. In germline, CDR1 is MDHEN, CDR2 SYDVKM. This CDR3 region has 16 residues. CDR3 sequence (DNA): TGTGCCAGCAGTTTATTAGCCAGCGGGGGGATAAAGACCCAGTACTTC. Protein sequence: CASSLLASGGIKTQYF.

The V and J genes are TRBV20-1 and TRBJ1-1; D is ambiguous. V was pared by 0 bases and J by 2 bases, with 7 bases between. This CDR3 comprises 13 residues. Germline values: CDR1 DFQATT, CDR2 SNEGSKA (reference sequence). In DNA, the CDR3 is TGCAGTGCTAGAGAAACGGGAAACACTGAAGCTTTCTTT. This encodes CSARETGNTEAFF.

In its sample, this clonotype was seen many times. The J gene is TRBJ1-5, the V gene TRBV12-3 or TRBV12-4; 7 bases match TRBD1. V was clipped by 3 bases and J by 7 bases; unmatched bases: 3. This CDR3 is built from 13 residues. CDR3 bases: TGTGCCAGCAGTTTTACAGGGGCCCAGCCCCAGCATTTT. Translation: CASSFTGAQPQHF.

On this clonotype itself: It is likely a read error, because the conserved phenylalanine at the end of the CDR3 is missing. V is TRBV19 and J is TRBJ1-5, with a possible D match to TRBD1 (5 bases). V was clipped by 4 bases and J by 0 bases, with 10 bases between them. Germline V gives CDR1 LNHDA, CDR2 SQIVND (reference sequence). This CDR3 spans 15 amino acids. The CDR3: CASSRTGASNQPQHL. The CDR3 bases are TGTGCCAGTAGTAGGACCGGGGCTAGCAATCAGCCCCAGCATCTT.

This clonotype was recorded at least ten times. The V and J genes are TRBV15 and TRBJ1-1; 7 bases are shared with TRBD1. This CDR3 has 17 residues. Trimming at V came to 0 bases and at J to 1 base, leaving 8 bases not matched to a gene. CDR1 LNHNV and CDR2 YYDKDF come from the germline V gene (reference sequence). In nucleotides, the CDR3 is TGTGCCACCAGCAGAGATTGGCAGGGGGTAGGGAACACTGAAGCTTTCTTT. Amino acids: CATSRDWQGVGNTEAFF. Drawing the rest from reference TRBV15 and TRBJ1-1, the complete variable domain is DAMVIQNPRYQVTQFGKPVTLSCSQTLNHNVMYWYQQKSSQAPKLLFHYYDKDFNNEADTPDNFQSRRPNTSFCFLDIRSPGLGDTAMYLCATSRDWQGVGNTEAFFGQGTRLTVV.

This clonotype is a singleton in its sample. V usage is TRBV6-1 and J usage is TRBJ1-5; D gene uncertain. Per the germline V gene, CDR1 is MNHNS and CDR2 is SASEGT. The CDR3 extends over 17 amino acids. V was trimmed by 7 bases and J by 0 bases, leaving 19 bases between them. The CDR3 sequence: CASTPVPHFDSNQPQHF. Written as DNA, the CDR3 is TGTGCCAGCACCCCGGTCCCCCACTTTGATAGCAATCAGCCCCAGCATTTT.

The chain is built from TRBV12-3 or TRBV12-4 and TRBJ1-1; possible D gene TRBD1, 5 bases. This CDR3 contains 17 residues. Trimming shortened V by 4 bases and J by 4 bases, and 22 bases separated the two germline ends. DNA for the CDR3: TGTGCCAGCAGTTCTCATTGGGGGGGGAGACCGGGCACTGAAGCTTTCTTT. It yields the protein CASSSHWGGRPGTEAFF.

A word on this clonotype: The missing conserved phenylalanine or tryptophan at the end of this CDR3 makes a read error likely. The chain uses TRBV6-1 and TRBJ1-1, with TRBD1 as a possible D gene (6 bases). V lost 6 bases to trimming and J lost 3 bases, with 11 bases between them. Germline V gene data show CDR1 as MNHNS and CDR2 as SASEGT. The CDR3 covers 13 residues. The CDR3 is CASRETGYTEAFY. The CDR3, as DNA: TGTGCCAGCAGAGAAACAGGGTACACTGAAGCTTTCTAT.

V and J are TRBV7-8 and TRBJ1-5; D is ambiguous. The germline V and J ends were trimmed by 1 base and 5 bases, with 9 bases remaining between them. Germline V gene lookup returns CDR1 SGHVS and CDR2 FQNEAQ. The CDR3 spans 14 residues. CDR3 sequence: CASSLVANDQPQHF. In DNA form, the CDR3 reads TGTGCCAGCAGCTTAGTAGCAAATGATCAGCCCCAGCATTTT.

This clonotype was observed at least ten times. The chain recombines TRBV7-2 with TRBJ1-1; TRBD1 agrees at 9 bases. After removal of 4 bases from V and 1 base from J, the junction contained 7 bases not matched to a gene. The CDR3 spans 16 residues. CDR1 SGHTA and CDR2 FQGNSA come from the germline V gene. The CDR3 DNA reads as TGTGCCAGCAGCTCGTTGACAGGGGGGTGGAACACTGAAGCTTTCTTT. It is translated as CASSSLTGGWNTEAFF.

This clonotype has just a few counts. The junction and the germline gene differ at one end; a read error may be behind it. The rearrangement uses TRBV20-1 and TRBJ2-2; 8 positions match TRBD2. Germline CDR1 DFQATT, CDR2 SNEGSKA (reference sequence). The CDR3 totals 14 residues. CDR3 bases: TGCAGTGCTAGAGAAACGGGGGGGCCCGGGGAGCTGTGTTTT. Encoded protein: CSARETGGPGELCF.

The chain uses TRBV18 and TRBJ1-5; D is uncertain. There are 13 residues in the CDR3. The germline gives CDR1 KGHSH, CDR2 LQKENI. Trimming left V 6 bases short and J 12 bases short, with 18 bases between. The DNA of the CDR3 is TGTGCCAGCTCCCCGGGAGAAGCTTATGACCAGCATTTT. Translating gives CASSPGEAYDQHF.

This chain joins TRBV29-1 and TRBJ2-7, with D perhaps TRBD1 or TRBD2 (5 bases each). The CDR3 is made up of 13 amino acids. Between the trimmed V and J ends, which lost 3 bases and 6 bases, there was a span of 15 bases. The V gene's germline CDR1 is SQVTM and CDR2 ANQGSEA. The chain's CDR3 is CSVDGAKRGEQYF. The CDR3 DNA reads as TGCAGCGTTGACGGCGCAAAGAGGGGCGAGCAGTACTTC.

In this sample, this clonotype turned up a few times. The chain carries TRBV11-1 and TRBJ1-5; the D is unclear. The CDR3 totals 16 residues. V lost 1 base and J 4 bases, leaving 14 bases between the germline ends. CDR1 is SGHAT and CDR2 is FQDESV in the germline V gene (reference sequence). CDR3 sequence (DNA): TGTGCCAGCAGCTTAGGACCGGGCCGACGAAATCAGCCCCAGCATTTT. Its protein is CASSLGPGRRNQPQHF.

This clonotype was counted ten times or more. CDR3 nucleotides: TGCAGTGCTAGAAACCGGGGGACCAATCAGCCCCAGCATTTT. Its protein product is CSARNRGTNQPQHF. This chain connects TRBV20-1 to TRBJ1-5, with D perhaps matching TRBD1 (5 bases). The V end lost 2 bases, the J end lost 3 bases, and 11 bases lay between the germline ends. Germline V gene data show CDR1 as DFQATT and CDR2 as SNEGSKA (reference sequence). The CDR3 is made up of 14 amino acids.

The chain is built from TRBV6-4 and TRBJ2-2, with 11 bases fitting TRBD2. The CDR3 runs 17 residues. Trimming removed 2 bases from V and 0 bases from J; junction bases left unmatched: 2. Germline assignment: CDR1 MRHNA and CDR2 SNTAGT. DNA of the CDR3: TGTGCCAGCAGTGACACTAGCGGGGGAACGAACACCGGGGAGCTGTTTTTT. This translates into CASSDTSGGTNTGELFF.

This clonotype has only a few counts. The chain employs TRBV6-2 or TRBV6-3 and TRBJ2-5; no definite D call. The germline gives CDR1 MNHEY, CDR2 SVGEGT. CDR3 length equals 12 residues. Deletions cut 7 bases from V and 4 bases from J, with 10 bases between. This CDR3 is CASTGARETQYF. CDR3 sequence (DNA): TGTGCCAGCACGGGTGCGCGAGAGACCCAGTACTTC.